Listed here are 10 T cell receptor beta chains from one sample, sequenced in a study of blood T cell repertoires in COVID-19. Assay used: immunoSEQ multiplex PCR; TCRdb lists only in-frame clones, some missing. The sample records under 85,000 clones, 80% being singletons. Sequences were obtained from peripheral blood. The receptors originated from a man aged 60-69 years with active or convalescent COVID-19.

The chain is built from TRBV7-9 and TRBJ1-5; TRBD1 matches at 7 bases. V shed 5 bases, J shed 7 bases, and the junction held 8 bases outside the gene matches. The length of the CDR3 is 14 residues. Germline-derived CDR1 and CDR2 are SEHNR and FQNEAQ (reference sequence). The CDR3 loop reads CASSSDRAGQPQHF. DNA for the CDR3: TGTGCCAGCAGCAGTGACAGGGCCGGACAGCCCCAGCATTTT.

V is TRBV2 and J is TRBJ2-1; perhaps TRBD2 as D (6 bases). The CDR3 is made up of 14 amino acids. CDR1 is SNHLY and CDR2 is FYNNEI in the germline V gene. The V end was cut by 6 bases, the J end by 5 bases, with 14 bases between. CDR3 amino acids: CASRWGLDDNEQFF. The CDR3 DNA reads as TGTGCCAGCAGGTGGGGACTGGATGACAATGAGCAGTTCTTC.

This rearrangement joins TRBV6-4 to TRBJ1-1, with unresolved D. V lost 2 bases to trimming and J lost 0 bases, with 4 bases between them. The CDR3 sequence is 13 residues long. Per germline, CDR1 MRHNA and CDR2 SNTAGT. CDR3 bases: TGTGCCAGCAGTGACCATGTGAACACTGAAGCTTTCTTT. Its protein is CASSDHVNTEAFF.

CDR3 loop: CASRGGEGTQYF. In DNA, the CDR3 is TGTGCCAGCAGGGGGGGGGAAGGTACGCAGTATTTT. This sequence joins TRBV12-3 or TRBV12-4 and TRBJ2-3; TRBD2 matches at 7 bases. The V and J ends lost 6 bases and 8 bases, in that order; junction bases with no gene match: 5. The CDR3 has 12 residues.

J is TRBJ1-2 and V is TRBV29-1; D may be TRBD1 (5 bases). This CDR3 is built from 13 residues. Germline V CDR1 and CDR2: SQVTM, ANQGSEA. Between the trimmed V and J ends, which lost 1 base and 2 bases, there was a span of 8 bases. The CDR3 loop reads CSVEARGNYGYTF. As DNA, the CDR3 is TGCAGCGTTGAAGCTCGGGGGAACTATGGCTACACCTTC.

This rearrangement joins TRBV11-2 to TRBJ1-2, with 9 bases aligning to TRBD1. The CDR3 length is 16 residues. Looked up from germline, CDR1 is SGHAT and CDR2 is FQNNGV. V gave up 4 bases and J gave up 4 bases; unmatched junction bases: 10. The CDR3 loop reads CASSSLRDRVTYGYTF. The CDR3 bases are TGTGCCAGCAGCTCCCTCCGGGACAGGGTAACCTATGGCTACACCTTC.

The chain joins TRBV7-2 to TRBJ1-2; TRBD1 matches 7 bases. The length of the CDR3 is 14 residues. CDR1 and CDR2 (germline): SGHTA, FQGNSA. V lost 5 bases to trimming and J lost 2 bases; unmatched junction nucleotides: 5. CDR3 in amino acids: CASSRTGSNYGYTF. For the CDR3, the DNA is TGTGCCAGCAGCCGGACAGGCTCCAACTATGGCTACACCTTC.

This chain uses TRBV27 with TRBJ2-7; 10 bases match TRBD2. The length of the CDR3 is 16 residues. V was clipped by 4 bases and J by 4 bases; unmatched bases: 10. Germline loops: CDR1 MNHEY, CDR2 SMNVEV (reference sequence). This CDR3 reads CASSSPSGGARYEQYF. The DNA of the CDR3 is TGTGCCAGCAGTTCTCCCAGCGGGGGGGCGAGGTACGAGCAGTACTTC.

This sequence joins TRBV19 and TRBJ2-2, with 10 bases identical to TRBD1. From germline, CDR1 is LNHDA and CDR2 SQIVND (reference sequence). Trimming removed 2 bases from V and 2 bases from J; junction bases left unmatched: 5. This CDR3 is built from 17 residues. The CDR3 reads CASSIPGTGVNTGELFF. The CDR3 DNA reads TGTGCCAGTAGTATACCTGGGACAGGGGTAAACACCGGGGAGCTGTTTTTT.

The rearrangement links TRBV7-8 to TRBJ1-1, with D maybe TRBD1 (6 bases). Germline lookup yields CDR1 SGHVS and CDR2 FQNEAQ. The V end lost 5 bases, the J end lost 5 bases, and 21 bases lay between the germline ends. The length of the CDR3 is 16 residues. CDR3 sequence: CASSTRRGGSGTEAFF. As DNA, the CDR3 is TGTGCCAGCAGCACACGGCGGGGGGGCTCGGGAACTGAAGCTTTCTTT.